The rows below give T cell receptor beta chains drawn from one sample of a study of blood T cells in healthy people across ages. MiXCR was run by TCRdb on the 5' RACE reads, yielding one entry per CDR3 protein. The sample includes around 870,000 distinct CDR3 sequences, about 28% seen only once; the top ten take 15% to 20%. Sequencing used blood. The receptor set was obtained from an elderly woman in good health. CDR3s include the opening cysteine and the closing phenylalanine or tryptophan. Fields, in order: clone size, D gene, J gene, V gene, CDR3 protein, CDR3 DNA. A D gene is named only where the DNA matches it firmly. For some rows the clone size is stated as once, few or many, or as a class when expanded; others skip it.

>NA|NA|TRBJ2-1|TRBV19
CASNADSPTRDEQFF
TGTGCCAGTAACGCGGACAGCCCTACAAGGGATGAGCAGTTCTTC
>many|TRBD2|TRBJ2-1|TRBV6-1
CASTYITGTSGGSSYNEQFF
TGTGCCAGCACCTACATTACCGGGACTAGCGGGGGGAGCTCCTACAATGAGCAGTTCTTC
>many|NA|TRBJ2-3|TRBV10-2
CASTEDRTGSDTQYF
TGCGCCAGCACCGAGGACCGTACAGGGTCAGATACGCAGTATTTT
>NA|NA|TRBJ1-1|TRBV6-2/TRBV6-3
CASSYLTGAFF
TGTGCCAGCAGTTACCTGACTGGAGCTTTCTTT
>NA|TRBD1|TRBJ1-5|TRBV6-2/TRBV6-3
CASSSFVFRDRGQQPQHF
TGTGCCAGCAGTTCCTTTGTTTTCCGGGACAGGGGGCAACAGCCCCAGCATTTT
>NA|NA|TRBJ1-1|TRBV20-1
CSAMKGFPKAFF
TGCAGTGCTATGAAGGGGTTCCCTAAAGCTTTCTTT
>many|TRBD1|TRBJ1-2|TRBV7-2
CASSLTGQGLGGYTF
TGTGCCAGCAGCTTAACGGGACAGGGTCTGGGGGGCTACACCTTC
>many|NA|TRBJ2-4|TRBV20-1
CSANRLEEQYF
TGCAGTGCTAACCGCCTAGAAGAGCAGTACTTC
>NA|NA|TRBJ2-7|TRBV15
CATSRSGRGSYNEQYF
TGTGCCACCAGCAGGTCAGGACGGGGTTCTTACAATGAGCAGTACTTC
>many|NA|TRBJ1-5|TRBV7-2
CASSLTSYSNQPQHF
TGTGCCAGCAGCTTGACAAGTTATAGCAATCAGCCCCAGCATTTT
>few|NA|TRBJ2-2|TRBV12-3/TRBV12-4
CAGKGDTHTGELFF
TGTGCCGGGAAGGGGGACACCCACACCGGGGAGCTGTTTTTT
>NA|NA|TRBJ1-5|TRBV6-1
CASNLSRGRGQPQHF
TGTGCCAGCAACCTATCACGGGGGAGAGGGCAGCCCCAGCATTTT
>NA|NA|TRBJ1-1|TRBV28
CASSAYYRIMNTEAFF
TGTGCCAGCAGTGCCTATTACAGGATTATGAACACTGAAGCTTTCTTT
>many|NA|TRBJ1-6|TRBV12-3/TRBV12-4
CASSPSGGFSPLHF
TGTGCCAGCAGCCCCTCGGGGGGCTTTTCACCCCTCCACTTT
>many|TRBD1|TRBJ2-1|TRBV6-2/TRBV6-3
CASSETGTGRNNEQFF
TGTGCCAGCAGTGAGACCGGGACAGGGCGGAATAATGAGCAGTTCTTC
>NA|NA|TRBJ2-7|TRBV7-6
CASSLTGMRSYEQYF
TGTGCCAGCAGCTTAACAGGGATGCGGTCCTACGAGCAGTACTTC
>many|NA|TRBJ2-4|TRBV15
CATSRGGGTAKVNIQYF
TGTGCCACCAGCAGGGGCGGTGGGACGGCCAAAGTAAACATTCAGTACTTC
>few|TRBD1|TRBJ1-5|TRBV7-2
CASSDGTGNQPQHF
TGTGCCAGCAGCGATGGGACAGGTAATCAGCCCCAGCATTTT
>NA|NA|TRBJ1-2|TRBV6-5
CASSPTRAGYTF
TGTGCCAGCAGCCCTACACGGGCCGGCTACACCTTC
>few|NA|TRBJ2-4|TRBV6-2/TRBV6-3
CASSFPRGATNIQYF
TGTGCCAGCAGTTTTCCACGGGGAGCCACAAACATTCAGTACTTC
>few|TRBD2|TRBJ2-7|TRBV12-3/TRBV12-4
CASSISGGAYNEQYF
TGTGCCAGCAGTATTAGCGGGGGGGCCTACAATGAGCAGTACTTC
>many|NA|TRBJ1-6|TRBV10-3
CAISEQSHSPLHF
TGTGCCATCAGTGAACAGAGTCACTCACCCCTCCACTTT
>NA|NA|TRBJ1-2|TRBV27
CASSPLPIRSGYTF
TGTGCCAGCAGTCCCCTTCCGATTCGAAGTGGCTACACCTTC
>many|NA|TRBJ1-5|TRBV6-5
CASSNRDSMQPQHF
TGTGCCAGCAGTAACCGGGACTCTATGCAGCCCCAGCATTTT
>many|NA|TRBJ2-5|TRBV4-2
CASSQDRAGKETQYF
TGTGCCAGCAGCCAAGATCGGGCGGGAAAAGAGACCCAGTACTTC
>NA|TRBD2|TRBJ2-1|TRBV12-3/TRBV12-4
CASSEVAGGNEQFF
TGTGCCAGCAGTGAAGTAGCGGGAGGGAATGAGCAGTTCTTC
>few|NA|TRBJ2-1|TRBV6-5
CASSYSGLGPYNEQFF
TGTGCCAGCAGTTACTCAGGGCTGGGTCCCTACAATGAGCAGTTCTTC
>NA|NA|TRBJ2-1|TRBV20-1
CSANGIVNEQFF
TGCAGTGCTAATGGGATAGTCAATGAGCAGTTCTTC
>NA|TRBD1|TRBJ1-2|TRBV20-1
CSARDPGQGHLYGYTF
TGCAGTGCTAGAGATCCAGGACAGGGTCATCTATATGGCTACACCTTC